This T cell receptor beta chain derives from a study of blood T cell repertoires in COVID-19. Study overall: The United States, Italy and Spain were the sources of the acute and convalescent COVID-19 samples.

Clones were sequenced by immunoSEQ multiplex PCR, and TCRdb holds only the in-frame ones, with some missing. This table has 280,000 or so clones, around 88% appearing once. Ages ranged from about 18 to 89 years, with residence in 20 to 30 US areas. Assignment of participants to cohorts was predicated upon participant-reported clinical history. The sequenced sample was PBMCs or T cells enriched from blood (not recorded which). The TCR sequence derives from a woman aged 40 to 55 who had recovered from COVID-19.

In nucleotides, the CDR3 is TGTGCCAGCACTCGAGGGACAGGGAAAGAAGCTTTCTTT. It specifies CASTRGTGKEAFF. The rearrangement links TRBV2 to TRBJ1-1, with 9 bases identical to TRBD1. V gave up 7 bases and J gave up 8 bases; unmatched junction bases: 8. The CDR3 runs 13 residues. Germline CDR1 reads SNHLY; CDR2 reads FYNNEI.